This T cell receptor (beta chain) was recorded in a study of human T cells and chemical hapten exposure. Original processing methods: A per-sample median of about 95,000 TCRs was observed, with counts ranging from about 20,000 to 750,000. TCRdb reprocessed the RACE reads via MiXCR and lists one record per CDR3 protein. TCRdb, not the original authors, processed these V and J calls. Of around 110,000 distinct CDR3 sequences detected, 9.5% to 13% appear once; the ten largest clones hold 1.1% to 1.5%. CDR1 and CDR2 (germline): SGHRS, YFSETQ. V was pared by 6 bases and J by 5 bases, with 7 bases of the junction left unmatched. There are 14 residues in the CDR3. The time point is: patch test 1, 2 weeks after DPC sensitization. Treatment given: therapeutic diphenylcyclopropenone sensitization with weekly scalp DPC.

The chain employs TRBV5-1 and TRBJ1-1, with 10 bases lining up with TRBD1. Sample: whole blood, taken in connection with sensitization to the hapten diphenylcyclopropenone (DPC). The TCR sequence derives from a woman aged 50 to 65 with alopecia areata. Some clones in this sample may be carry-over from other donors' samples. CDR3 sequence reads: CASTTGTGVTEAFF. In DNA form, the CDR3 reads TGCGCCAGCACAACCGGGACAGGGGTTACTGAAGCTTTCTTT.